This TCR beta chain appears in the sequencing data of a study of blood T cell repertoires in COVID-19. The overall study: In each case, the material was cDNA or gDNA derived from T cells, B-cell-depleted T cells, or PBMCs.

Germline CDR1 SGHNT, CDR2 YENEEA. CDR3 size: 16 residues. V lost 2 bases and J lost 6; bases outside the gene matches: 8. The assay was immunoSEQ multiplex PCR, and TCRdb's table has in-frame clones only and misses some. The profile shows about 46,000 clones, approximately 83% of them singletons. This sequence originates from a woman over 75 with COVID-19, enrolled during active disease. The sequenced sample consisted of peripheral blood. This chain connects TRBV11-3 to TRBJ2-2, with 8 positions matching TRBD1. The CDR3, as DNA: TGTGCCAGCAGCTTACTGACAGGGGAAAACTCCGGGGAGCTGTTTTTT. Its protein is CASSLLTGENSGELFF.